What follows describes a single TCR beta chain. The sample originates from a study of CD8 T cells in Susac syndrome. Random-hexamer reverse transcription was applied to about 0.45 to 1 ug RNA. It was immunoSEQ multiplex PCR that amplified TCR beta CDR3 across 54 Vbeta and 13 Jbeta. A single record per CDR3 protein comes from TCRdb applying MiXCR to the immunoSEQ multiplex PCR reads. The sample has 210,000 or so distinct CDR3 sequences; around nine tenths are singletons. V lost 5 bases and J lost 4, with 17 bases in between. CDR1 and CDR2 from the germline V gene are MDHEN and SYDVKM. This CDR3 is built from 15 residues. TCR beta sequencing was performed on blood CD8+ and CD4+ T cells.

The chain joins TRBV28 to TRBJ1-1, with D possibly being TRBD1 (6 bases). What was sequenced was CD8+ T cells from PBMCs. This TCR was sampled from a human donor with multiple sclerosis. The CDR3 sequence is CASSPDSAGSTEAFF. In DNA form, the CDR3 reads TGTGCCAGCAGTCCGGACAGCGCTGGTAGCACTGAAGCTTTCTTT.